The next 30 T cell receptor beta chains were all read from a single sample in a study of blood T cells in healthy people across ages. Alongside a J-beta primer mix, a sample-barcoded 5' primer served in a second PCR lasting about 7 to 12 cycles. TCRdb independently ran MiXCR on the 5' RACE reads; one entry per CDR3 protein. The data contain 780,000 or so distinct CDR3 sequences, approximately 25% of them singletons. The same sample was also used in a study of T cells of mothers and their children.

The sample taken for sequencing was blood. Source of these receptors: a boy between 10 and 17 years old in good health.

This clonotype was counted a few times. The V and J genes are TRBV28 and TRBJ1-1, with TRBD1 matching over 8 bases. V was pared by 4 bases and J by 6 bases, with 7 bases of the junction left unmatched. This CDR3 is built from 14 residues. Germline V gives CDR1 MDHEN, CDR2 SYDVKM. The CDR3 loop reads CASSSTGGSAEAFF. CDR3 sequence (DNA): TGTGCCAGCAGTTCTACAGGGGGTAGCGCTGAAGCTTTCTTT.

This clonotype was seen at least ten times. V is TRBV25-1 and J is TRBJ2-5; D is unclear. The J call may be wrong; the DNA end is better matched by TRBJ2-7. The germline V gene has CDR1 MGHDK and CDR2 SYGVNS. The CDR3 is made up of 13 amino acids. This CDR3 reads CASSGAGSYEQYF. DNA of the CDR3: TGTGCCAGCAGTGGGGCAGGTTCCTACGAGCAGTACTTC.

The chain recombines TRBV6-6 with TRBJ2-7; 7 bases align to TRBD2. In germline, CDR1 is MNHNY, CDR2 SVGAGI (reference sequence). The ends lost 8 bases at V and 2 bases at J; junction bases unmatched: 3. The CDR3 has 12 amino acids. The CDR3 nucleotides are TGTGCCAGCGGGGGGGGTCCCTACGAGCAGTACTTC. Encoded protein: CASGGGPYEQYF.

The chain joins TRBV3-1 to TRBJ2-5; 13 bases fit TRBD2. Judging by the DNA end, TRBJ2-7 fits better; the J call may be wrong. The germline gives CDR1 LGHDT, CDR2 YNNKEL (reference sequence). This CDR3 contains 15 residues. The CDR3 region has the DNA TGTGCCAGCAGCCTTAGACTAGCGGGAGGAGACGAGCAGTACTTC. Encoded protein: CASSLRLAGGDEQYF.

Only a few counts were recorded for this clonotype. The J gene is TRBJ2-5, the V gene TRBV5-5; 8 bases align to TRBD1. The DNA end favors TRBJ2-7, so the J call may be wrong. The CDR3 contains 15 residues. The germline CDR1 and CDR2 sequences are SGHKS and YYEKEE (reference sequence). The CDR3 loop reads CASSPNGQGIYEQYF. For the CDR3, the DNA is TGTGCCAGCAGCCCTAACGGACAGGGCATTTACGAGCAGTACTTC.

In this sample, this clonotype turned up a few times. The V call is TRBV5-1, the J call TRBJ1-1; 7 bases align to TRBD1. This CDR3 is 14 amino acids long. The trim removed 2 bases at V and 4 bases at J, leaving 5 bases unmatched. Germline V CDR1 and CDR2: SGHRS, YFSETQ. The CDR3, as DNA: TGCGCCAGCAGCTTTGACAGGGATCGCACTGAAGCTTTCTTT. It yields the protein CASSFDRDRTEAFF.

This clonotype was recorded once. The rearrangement links TRBV30 to TRBJ1-2, with D perhaps TRBD1 (6 bases). The CDR3 has 13 amino acids. V was clipped by 3 bases and J by 10 bases, with 18 bases between them. Germline CDR1 is GTSNPN and CDR2 is SVGIG (reference sequence). The CDR3, as DNA: TGTGCCTGGAGCGTACACAGGGACGGATTCTACACCTTC. It encodes CAWSVHRDGFYTF.

This clonotype turned up a few times. The chain links TRBV18 to TRBJ2-3; 14 bases are shared with TRBD2. The V and J ends lost 2 bases and 1 base, in that order; junction bases with no gene match: 14. This CDR3 contains 21 residues. Germline V gene data show CDR1 as KGHSH and CDR2 as LQKENI. CDR3 in DNA: TGTGCCAGCTCACCAAGGGGACTAGCGGGGGCCCCCTCTGGAGGCACAGATACGCAGTATTTT. Translation gives CASSPRGLAGAPSGGTDTQYF.

This clonotype occurred a few times. Relative to the germline gene, one junction end is altered; a read error may explain this. The genes are TRBV12-3 or TRBV12-4 and TRBJ1-1; 7 bases match TRBD1. This CDR3 is 14 amino acids long. In nucleotides, the CDR3 is TGTGCCTGCAGTTTAGATCGACAGGGCCCTGAAGCTTTCTTT. This translates into CACSLDRQGPEAFF.

The chain employs TRBV11-2 and TRBJ2-5; D gene ambiguous. The J call is uncertain, as TRBJ2-1 better fits the DNA end. This CDR3 region has 15 residues. Germline CDR1 reads SGHAT; CDR2 reads FQNNGV. The CDR3 DNA reads TGTGCCAGCAGCTTAGAAATCCTTTCCCCCAATGAGCAGTTCTTC. Protein product: CASSLEILSPNEQFF.

This clonotype has only a few counts. Likely a read error: the CDR3 ends without its conserved phenylalanine or tryptophan. This chain connects TRBV4-1 to TRBJ1-1; D possibly corresponds to TRBD1 (5 bases). The CDR3 spans 15 residues. CDR1 is MGHRA, CDR2 YSYEKL, per germline. The CDR3 is CTSSQDISGGTEAFL. The CDR3, as DNA: TGCACCAGCAGCCAAGATATTAGTGGGGGTACTGAAGCTTTCCTT.

This chain links TRBV7-9 with TRBJ2-7; 8 nucleotides match TRBD1. V shed 5 bases, J shed 0 bases, and the junction held 9 bases outside the gene matches. This CDR3 is 16 amino acids long. Germline assignment: CDR1 SEHNR and CDR2 FQNEAQ (reference sequence). The CDR3 protein is CASSPGDRLSSYEQYF. The CDR3 bases are TGTGCCAGCAGCCCAGGGGACAGGTTGAGCTCCTACGAGCAGTACTTC.

This clonotype was detected only a few times. The rearrangement joins TRBV28 to TRBJ2-7; 8 bases line up with TRBD1. The V and J ends lost 3 bases and 1 base, in that order; junction bases with no gene match: 5. Per the germline V gene, CDR1 is MDHEN and CDR2 is SYDVKM. This CDR3 is built from 15 residues. The CDR3 spells CASSLGQVKSYEQYF. CDR3 coding DNA: TGTGCCAGCAGTTTGGGACAGGTCAAATCCTACGAGCAGTACTTC.

The rearrangement links TRBV6-2 or TRBV6-3 to TRBJ1-1; a possible D gene is TRBD1 (5 bases). The CDR3 spans 13 residues. V gave up 6 bases and J gave up 3 bases, with 11 bases separating them. Germline V gene lookup returns CDR1 MNHEY and CDR2 SVGEGT. The CDR3 is CASRRGRDTEAFF. CDR3 nucleotides: TGTGCCAGCAGGCGGGGCAGGGACACTGAAGCTTTCTTT.

The rearrangement uses TRBV2 and TRBJ2-3; possibly TRBD2 for D (5 bases). This CDR3 spans 15 amino acids. Trimming shortened V by 6 bases and J by 5 bases, and 18 bases separated the two germline ends. Germline lookup yields CDR1 SNHLY and CDR2 FYNNEI. In nucleotides, the CDR3 is TGTGCCAGCAGAGAACTAGACTGGGTCGGAGATACGCAGTATTTT. It codes for CASRELDWVGDTQYF.

This clonotype was observed a few times. The chain employs TRBV4-3 and TRBJ1-1; D is undetermined. Germline CDR1 LGHNA, CDR2 YSLEER. The CDR3 is 13 amino acids. With 1 base removed from V and 5 bases from J, the gap between germline ends came to 8 bases. CDR3 residues: CASSQGVETEAFF. As DNA, the CDR3 is TGCGCCAGCAGCCAAGGGGTGGAGACTGAAGCTTTCTTT.

This chain uses TRBV12-3 or TRBV12-4 with TRBJ1-2, with D maybe TRBD1 (5 bases). The V gene lost 6 bases and the J gene lost 6 bases, with 20 bases spanning the gap. CDR3 size: 15 residues. In DNA form, the CDR3 reads TGTGCCAGCAGGTCTCCTTCCGGGACGGACCATGGCTACACCTTC. Translated, it gives CASRSPSGTDHGYTF.

This clonotype was found a few times. The chain joins TRBV7-2 to TRBJ1-4, with D hard to call. CDR1 and CDR2 (germline): SGHTA, FQGNSA. Deletions cut 3 bases from V and 5 bases from J, with 10 bases between. The length of the CDR3 is 14 residues. In nucleotides, the CDR3 is TGTGCCAGCAGCTTTTTTGGTGGAAATGAAAAACTGTTTTTT. Residues: CASSFFGGNEKLFF.

This chain uses TRBV20-1 with TRBJ2-3; the D call may be TRBD1 or TRBD2 (5 bases each). Germline CDR1 DFQATT, CDR2 SNEGSKA (reference sequence). The CDR3 covers 13 residues. In nucleotides, the CDR3 is TGCAGAACGGGGCGTTTGGACACAGATACGCAGTATTTT. Encoded protein: CRTGRLDTDTQYF.

V usage is TRBV5-1 and J usage is TRBJ1-6; no definite D call. Trimming cost V 0 bases and J 15 bases, with 13 bases left between them. This CDR3 contains 13 residues. CDR1 is SGHRS, CDR2 YFSETQ, per germline. CDR3 region: CASSLETPSVLHF. The CDR3 DNA is TGCGCCAGCAGCTTGGAGACTCCTTCGGTCCTCCACTTT.

This clonotype occurred a few times. V and J are TRBV28 and TRBJ2-5, with D tentatively TRBD2 (5 bases). The J call may be faulty, since TRBJ2-1 better matches the DNA end. Germline V gene data show CDR1 as MDHEN and CDR2 as SYDVKM. The CDR3 contains 15 residues. Here the CDR3 reads CASSSDGVRANEQFF. CDR3 DNA sequence: TGTGCCAGCAGTTCAGACGGGGTGCGGGCGAATGAGCAGTTCTTC.

This clonotype was seen more than once but under ten times. The chain recombines TRBV24-1 with TRBJ2-1, with 8 bases fitting TRBD1. J was trimmed by 7 bases and V by 3 bases; bases with no gene match: 10. This CDR3 is built from 16 residues. Germline CDR1 and CDR2: KGHDR and SFDVKD. The CDR3 sequence: CATSDRTGGLANEQFF. The DNA for the CDR3 is TGTGCCACCAGTGATCGCACAGGGGGGTTGGCGAATGAGCAGTTCTTC.

The chain combines TRBV10-2 with TRBJ2-7; 9 nucleotides line up with TRBD1. The CDR3 runs 15 residues. The ends lost 3 bases at V and 4 bases at J; junction bases unmatched: 7. Germline values: CDR1 WSHSY, CDR2 SAAADI. The CDR3 nucleotides read TGCGCCAGCAGTGACCCGGGACAGGGATATTACGAGCAGTACTTC. Its protein product is CASSDPGQGYYEQYF.

This clonotype was recorded only once. This sequence joins TRBV29-1 and TRBJ2-4; the match to TRBD2 covers 9 bases. The CDR3 runs 17 residues. Per germline, CDR1 SQVTM and CDR2 ANQGSEA. The V segment lost 4 bases and the J segment 3 bases; nucleotides outside the gene matches: 13. The CDR3 DNA follows: TGCAGCGTTGGGTTAGCGGGAGAAAGTGGGGACAAAAACATTCAGTACTTC. Its protein product is CSVGLAGESGDKNIQYF.

This chain connects TRBV7-2 to TRBJ2-5; D is undetermined. The CDR3 covers 12 residues. From germline, CDR1 is SGHTA and CDR2 FQGNSA. The V gene lost 4 bases and the J gene lost 6 bases, with 9 bases spanning the gap. In nucleotides, the CDR3 is TGTGCCAGCAGCTCCCGCTACAAGACCCAGTACTTC. It codes for CASSSRYKTQYF.

This clonotype has a handful of counts. This rearrangement joins TRBV15 to TRBJ2-1; D is unclear. Germline values: CDR1 LNHNV, CDR2 YYDKDF (reference sequence). This CDR3 is built from 15 residues. The V end lost 1 base, the J end lost 2 bases, and 9 bases lay between the germline ends. The CDR3 sequence: CATSRGDGPYNEQFF. The CDR3 coding sequence is TGTGCCACCAGCAGAGGCGATGGGCCCTACAATGAGCAGTTCTTC.

The chain uses TRBV27 and TRBJ2-1; 10 positions agree with TRBD2. The trim removed 2 bases at V and 6 bases at J, leaving 7 bases unmatched. Germline V CDR1 and CDR2: MNHEY, SMNVEV (reference sequence). There are 16 residues in the CDR3. CDR3 amino acids: CASSLLSSGSFNEQFF. DNA for the CDR3: TGTGCCAGCAGTTTACTCTCTAGCGGGAGTTTCAATGAGCAGTTCTTC.

The table lists this clonotype with a few counts. The chain links TRBV6-1 to TRBJ2-5; D not resolved. Trimming took 1 base from V and 6 from J, leaving 12 bases between them. Germline assignment: CDR1 MNHNS and CDR2 SASEGT. CDR3 length: 14 residues. The CDR3 sequence: CASSEVGGRQTQYF. CDR3 in DNA: TGTGCCAGCAGTGAAGTCGGCGGTCGGCAGACCCAGTACTTC.

The chain links TRBV6-5 to TRBJ1-4; possibly TRBD1 for D (5 bases). CDR1 MNHEY and CDR2 SVGAGI come from the germline V gene. The CDR3 length is 14 residues. V dropped 7 bases and J dropped 6 bases, with 15 bases sitting between them. CDR3 in DNA: TGTGCCAGCACCTCGACAGAGTCGGATGAAAAACTGTTTTTT. It yields the protein CASTSTESDEKLFF.

The chain is built from TRBV7-9 and TRBJ1-5; a possible D gene is TRBD1 (6 bases). Germline lookup yields CDR1 SEHNR and CDR2 FQNEAQ (reference sequence). CDR3 length: 15 amino acids. V was pared by 5 bases and J by 7 bases, with 18 bases between. CDR3 amino acids: CASSPGGGTGQPQHF. The CDR3 DNA is TGTGCCAGCAGCCCCGGTGGGGGTACAGGGCAGCCCCAGCATTTT.